The 30 T cell receptor beta chains listed next were all sequenced from one sample in a study of cytomegalovirus exposure and HLA in healthy donors. 60 Vbeta and 13 Jbeta primers were used in PCR. Generated by immunoSEQ multiplex PCR, the TCRdb table keeps only in-frame clones and is missing some. The top ten clones hold about 1.5% of a sample with about 160,000 clones, over 70% of them seen once. Sequenced: PBMCs. The receptors stem from a man between 45 and 60 years old in good health and CMV-seropositive.

The chain is built from TRBV5-8 and TRBJ1-1, with unresolved D. V lost 4 bases and J lost 0, with 13 bases in between. This CDR3 spans 15 amino acids. In germline, CDR1 is SGHTS, CDR2 YDEGEE. The CDR3 sequence: CASSMAVLMNTEAFF. CDR3 coding DNA: TGTGCCAGCAGCATGGCGGTACTCATGAACACTGAAGCTTTCTTT.

The J gene is TRBJ2-7, the V gene TRBV15, with D hard to call. The V and J ends lost 1 base and 3 bases respectively, with 4 bases between them. Germline values: CDR1 LNHNV, CDR2 YYDKDF (reference sequence). The CDR3 is 12 residues long. The CDR3 is CATSRAGYEQYF. CDR3 coding DNA: TGTGCCACCAGCAGAGCGGGCTACGAGCAGTACTTC.

CDR3 DNA sequence: TGTGCCAGCTCATCGGGACTAGCGGGGGGCCTTAGTGAGCAGTTCTTC. The encoded protein is CASSSGLAGGLSEQFF. The gene calls are TRBV18 and TRBJ2-1; 15 bases align to TRBD2. Per the germline V gene, CDR1 is KGHSH and CDR2 is LQKENI. CDR3 size: 16 residues. J gave up 9 bases and V 5 bases, and 8 bases lay outside the gene matches.

V and J are TRBV7-2 and TRBJ2-7; 7 positions match TRBD1. V was pared by 2 bases and J by 6 bases, with 13 bases of the junction left unmatched. In germline, CDR1 is SGHTA, CDR2 FQGNSA. The CDR3 extends over 16 amino acids. CDR3 loop: CASSLRWTGPGFEQYF. CDR3 sequence (DNA): TGTGCCAGCAGCTTAAGGTGGACAGGTCCGGGGTTCGAGCAGTACTTC.

The chain couples TRBV27 to TRBJ2-5; D perhaps matches TRBD1 (7 bases). Germline V gives CDR1 MNHEY, CDR2 SMNVEV (reference sequence). V gave up 6 bases and J gave up 3 bases, with 14 bases separating them. The CDR3 loop spans 14 amino acids. The CDR3 DNA reads as TGTGCCAGCAGCCTGACAGGGACTGAAGAGACCCAGTACTTC. Amino acids: CASSLTGTEETQYF.

The CDR3 protein is CASSQGRQNTGELFF. The CDR3 DNA reads as TGCGCCAGCAGCCAAGGGAGGCAGAACACCGGGGAGCTGTTTTTT. The chain has TRBV4-1 and TRBJ2-2, with D perhaps TRBD2 (5 bases). V lost 1 base and J 1 base, leaving 7 bases between the germline ends. This CDR3 region has 15 residues. The germline gives CDR1 MGHRA, CDR2 YSYEKL.

The chain uses TRBV6-1 and TRBJ2-5; 7 bases line up with TRBD2. The ends lost 4 bases at V and 5 bases at J; junction bases unmatched: 13. This CDR3 region has 16 residues. The V gene's germline CDR1 is MNHNS and CDR2 SASEGT. CDR3 in DNA: TGTGCCAGCAGTGGAGCTAGCGGAGCCCCCGGGGAGACCCAGTACTTC. Its translation is CASSGASGAPGETQYF.

Only one count was recorded for this clone. CDR3: CASSLEGVRTAFF. The CDR3 coding sequence is TGTGCCAGCAGCCTCGAGGGGGTTAGGACAGCTTTTTTT. This sequence joins TRBV7-8 and TRBJ2-2; D possibly corresponds to TRBD1 (6 bases). Trimming took 5 bases from V and 17 from J, leaving 21 bases between them. This CDR3 region has 13 residues. Germline assignment: CDR1 SGHVS and CDR2 FQNEAQ.

V usage is TRBV6-4 and J usage is TRBJ1-2; TRBD1 matches 7 bases. CDR1 is MRHNA and CDR2 is SNTAGT in the germline V gene. V gave up 2 bases and J gave up 7 bases; unmatched junction bases: 13. This CDR3 comprises 16 residues. This CDR3 reads CASSDTMEGGRGGYTF. The DNA for the CDR3 is TGTGCCAGCAGTGACACTATGGAAGGGGGCCGGGGTGGCTACACCTTC.

The V and J genes are TRBV7-2 and TRBJ2-5; D is possibly TRBD2 (5 bases). CDR1 is SGHTA, CDR2 FQGNSA, per germline. This CDR3 has 14 residues. Trimming cost V 3 bases and J 2 bases, with 10 bases left between them. CDR3 DNA sequence: TGTGCCAGCAGCTTCCAGTCGGGGCAAGAGACCCAGTACTTC. Protein sequence: CASSFQSGQETQYF. Based on the CDR3 plus reference TRBV7-2 and TRBJ2-5, the full variable domain is GAGVSQSPSNKVTEKGKDVELRCDPISGHTALYWYRQSLGQGLEFLIYFQGNSAPDKSGLPSDRFSAERTGGSVSTLTIQRTQQEDSAVYLCASSFQSGQETQYFGPGTRLLVL.

The chain has TRBV11-3 and TRBJ2-7, with 9 bases that match TRBD2. The J segment lost 6 bases and the V segment lost 5 bases, leaving 8 bases of the junction unmatched. This CDR3 comprises 14 residues. Germline CDR1 SGHNT, CDR2 YENEEA. CDR3 residues: CASSPGTSTGEQYF. DNA of the CDR3: TGTGCCAGCAGCCCCGGGACTAGCACGGGCGAGCAGTACTTC. Variable domain in full (rest from reference TRBV11-3 and TRBJ2-7): EAGVVQSPRYKIIEKKQPVAFWCNPISGHNTLYWYLQNLGQGPELLIRYENEEAVDDSQLPKDRFSAERLKGVDSTLKIQPAELGDSAVYLCASSPGTSTGEQYFGPGTRLTVT.

The rearrangement joins TRBV7-8 to TRBJ1-5; no firm D call. V dropped 2 bases and J dropped 4 bases, with 6 bases sitting between them. This CDR3 contains 13 residues. Per the germline V gene, CDR1 is SGHVS and CDR2 is FQNEAQ. CDR3 in amino acids: CASSLWANQPQHF. CDR3 bases: TGTGCCAGCAGCTTATGGGCGAATCAGCCCCAGCATTTT.

This sequence joins TRBV5-4 and TRBJ2-7; 7 nucleotides align to TRBD2. Germline lookup yields CDR1 SGHNT and CDR2 YYREEE (reference sequence). V gave up 4 bases and J gave up 2 bases; unmatched junction bases: 9. The CDR3 totals 15 residues. CDR3 loop: CASSPRASGTYEQYF. The CDR3 DNA is TGTGCCAGCAGCCCGAGGGCTAGCGGAACCTACGAGCAGTACTTC.

The chain combines TRBV30 with TRBJ2-1; 10 bases agree with TRBD2. This CDR3 spans 14 amino acids. Germline V lookup: CDR1 GTSNPN, CDR2 SVGIG (reference sequence). V lost 3 bases and J lost 9; bases outside the gene matches: 8. CDR3 in amino acids: CAWRPAGGPGEQFF. The CDR3, as DNA: TGTGCCTGGAGGCCAGCGGGAGGGCCAGGTGAGCAGTTCTTC.

This chain connects TRBV7-9 to TRBJ2-7; 7 nucleotides match TRBD2. Unmatched junction bases numbered 10, after V lost 2 bases and J lost 3 bases. The CDR3 consists of 16 residues. The germline V gene has CDR1 SEHNR and CDR2 FQNEAQ (reference sequence). The CDR3 DNA follows: TGTGCCAGCAGCTTAAAAGGTGGTCGGGAGGTCTACGAGCAGTACTTC. Translating it yields CASSLKGGREVYEQYF.

The rearrangement joins TRBV12-5 to TRBJ2-1, with D tentatively TRBD1 (7 bases). Germline V gene lookup returns CDR1 LGHNT and CDR2 FRNRAP. The CDR3 extends over 16 amino acids. Trimming pared 0 bases from V and 5 bases from J, leaving 14 bases between. The CDR3 region has the DNA TGTGCTAGTGGTTTGGTAGGAGGGGGCGACCACAATGAGCAGTTCTTC. Residues: CASGLVGGGDHNEQFF.

The V and J genes are TRBV4-2 and TRBJ1-4; no firm D call. The V end lost 0 bases, the J end lost 6 bases, and 5 bases lay between the germline ends. The germline V gene encodes CDR1 LGHNA and CDR2 YNFKEQ. The CDR3 has 13 residues. This CDR3 reads CASSQDIHEKLFF. The CDR3 coding sequence is TGTGCCAGCAGCCAAGATATCCATGAAAAACTGTTTTTT.

The V call is TRBV28, the J call TRBJ1-4, with 7 bases matching TRBD1. Losses at the gene ends were 5 bases for V and 8 bases for J; bases not matched to a gene: 20. The CDR3 runs to 18 residues. Germline assignment: CDR1 MDHEN and CDR2 SYDVKM. CDR3 protein: CASSPPGRGVTRGEKLFF. The DNA for the CDR3 is TGTGCCAGCAGTCCCCCCGGCAGGGGGGTTACGCGGGGCGAAAAACTGTTTTTT.

This clone appeared a few times. V and J are TRBV19 and TRBJ2-2, with D perhaps matching TRBD1 (5 bases). CDR1 LNHDA and CDR2 SQIVND come from the germline V gene (reference sequence). V shed 8 bases and J shed 0 bases, with 16 bases lying between them. This CDR3 is 16 amino acids long. CDR3 bases: TGTGCCAGTGGTCAGTGGGGCTACGCGAACACCGGGGAGCTGTTTTTT. This translates into CASGQWGYANTGELFF.

The sample holds one count of this clone. The V call is TRBV6-6, the J call TRBJ2-1; D is possibly TRBD2 (5 bases). The CDR3 covers 14 residues. Germline lookup yields CDR1 MNHNY and CDR2 SVGAGI (reference sequence). V was pared by 7 bases and J by 7 bases, with 17 bases between. CDR3 coding DNA: TGTGCCAGCACTTCCGGGAACATGGAGAATGAGCAGTTCTTC. Translation gives CASTSGNMENEQFF.

This clone was seen a handful of times. This chain connects TRBV11-2 to TRBJ2-1, with 10 bases lining up with TRBD2. CDR3 size: 16 residues. Germline assignment: CDR1 SGHAT and CDR2 FQNNGV. V was pared by 1 base and J by 5 bases, with 5 bases of the junction left unmatched. The CDR3 loop reads CASSLASGSLNNEQFF. The DNA of the CDR3 is TGTGCCAGCAGCTTAGCTAGCGGGAGCTTGAACAATGAGCAGTTCTTC.

CDR3 protein: CASSFAGVGETQYF. As DNA, the CDR3 is TGCGCCAGCAGCTTTGCGGGAGTAGGGGAGACCCAGTACTTC. The gene calls are TRBV5-1 and TRBJ2-5; TRBD2 aligns across 7 bases. Trimming removed 2 bases from V and 5 bases from J; junction bases left unmatched: 6. The CDR3 consists of 14 residues. Germline V gene lookup returns CDR1 SGHRS and CDR2 YFSETQ.

The chain couples TRBV30 to TRBJ2-7; D perhaps matches TRBD2 (5 bases). Deletions cut 5 bases from V and 0 bases from J, with 11 bases between. From germline, CDR1 is GTSNPN and CDR2 SVGIG (reference sequence). This CDR3 is 13 amino acids long. The CDR3 reads CAWQSGFSYEQYF. As DNA, the CDR3 is TGTGCCTGGCAGAGCGGATTCTCCTACGAGCAGTACTTC. Full variable domain (rest looked up from reference TRBV30 and TRBJ2-7): SQTIHQWPATLVQPVGSPLSLECTVEGTSNPNLYWYRQAAGRGLQLLFYSVGIGQISSEVPQNLSASRPQDRQFILSSKKLLLSDSGFYLCAWQSGFSYEQYFGPGTRLTVT.

This chain uses TRBV7-9 with TRBJ1-6; TRBD1 agrees at 9 bases. V trimming: 2 bases; J trimming: 15 bases; junction bases outside the gene matches: 5. CDR1 SEHNR and CDR2 FQNEAQ come from the germline V gene (reference sequence). The CDR3 covers 13 residues. In nucleotides, the CDR3 is TGTGCCAGCAGCTTACGGGACAGGGCGTACCTCCACTTT. It translates to CASSLRDRAYLHF.

The rearrangement links TRBV6-6 to TRBJ2-2, with D possibly TRBD2 on 5 matching bases. The V end was cut by 5 bases, the J end by 4 bases, with 14 bases between. CDR1 MNHNY and CDR2 SVGAGI come from the germline V gene (reference sequence). The CDR3 is 15 amino acids. DNA of the CDR3: TGTGCCAGCAGTCCCCAACCAGCGGTCACCGGGGAGCTGTTTTTT. This sequence encodes CASSPQPAVTGELFF.

The J gene is TRBJ1-5, the V gene TRBV15; D is perhaps TRBD1 (6 bases). This CDR3 has 16 amino acids. Germline CDR1 LNHNV, CDR2 YYDKDF (reference sequence). V dropped 1 base and J dropped 3 bases, with 13 bases sitting between them. This CDR3 is CATSRGARGSNQPQHF. CDR3 in DNA: TGTGCCACCAGCAGAGGGGCCAGGGGCTCCAATCAGCCCCAGCATTTT.

The chain combines TRBV6-5 with TRBJ2-7, with 9 nucleotides matching TRBD1. After removal of 6 bases from V and 2 bases from J, the junction contained 8 bases not matched to a gene. Germline CDR1 reads MNHEY; CDR2 reads SVGAGI. This CDR3 is built from 15 residues. CDR3 coding DNA: TGTGCCAGCAGGGAAAGACAGGGGGGCACCTACGAGCAGTACTTC. Translated, it gives CASRERQGGTYEQYF.

This chain connects TRBV9 to TRBJ2-5, with a possible D match to TRBD1 (5 bases). Germline V gene lookup returns CDR1 SGDLS and CDR2 YYNGEE. This CDR3 spans 13 amino acids. V lost 3 bases and J lost 2, with 8 bases in between. The CDR3 protein is CASSGGSQETQYF. The CDR3 region has the DNA TGTGCCAGCAGCGGGGGCAGTCAAGAGACCCAGTACTTC.

The V and J genes are TRBV7-9 and TRBJ2-3, with 9 positions matching TRBD2. The J segment lost 2 bases and the V segment lost 5 bases, leaving 11 bases of the junction unmatched. The CDR3 consists of 17 residues. CDR1 is SEHNR and CDR2 is FQNEAQ in the germline V gene (reference sequence). Here the CDR3 reads CASSPRRAGGPTDTQYF. CDR3 DNA: TGTGCCAGCAGCCCGAGGAGAGCGGGGGGTCCCACAGATACGCAGTATTTT.

This clone was counted only a few times. The chain joins TRBV15 to TRBJ2-2, with 10 bases lining up with TRBD1. V dropped 4 bases and J dropped 3; count of bases not matched to a gene: 2. The CDR3 loop spans 15 amino acids. CDR1 and CDR2 (germline): LNHNV, YYDKDF (reference sequence). CDR3 loop: CATSIGQGDTGELFF. CDR3 bases: TGTGCCACCAGCATCGGACAGGGGGACACCGGGGAGCTGTTTTTT.